This T cell receptor (beta chain) was profiled in a study of PD-1 blockade in classical Hodgkin lymphoma. Regarding the study as a whole: Nivolumab initiation under 1 year post-ASCT meant exclusion. A significant rise in TCR diversity by C4D1 was seen for CD4+ but not CD8+ cells. Newly diagnosed patients were reported to exhibit reduced baseline TCR diversity relative to healthy donors. Complete responders had baseline diversity similar to newly diagnosed patients.

Concerning this clone itself: Its antigen is undetermined.

Assay used: immunoSEQ multiplex PCR; TCRdb lists only in-frame clones, some missing. The repertoire has about 94,000 clones, 85% to 95% of them found once; the top ten carry roughly 2%. Time point of the sample: cycle 4 day 1 (C4D1), after six to seven weeks of nivolumab. In every patient, relapse followed autologous stem cell transplantation, while exposure to brentuximab vedotin differed. The ends were cut back, 4 bases at V and 4 bases at J, with 12 bases in the middle. The CDR3 totals 13 residues. CDR1 and CDR2 (germline): SGHTS, YDEGEE. The origin of this receptor is a human donor with classical Hodgkin lymphoma. The J gene is TRBJ2-7, the V gene TRBV5-8; D is undetermined. The source was peripheral blood mononuclear cells (PBMCs), collected before the fourth cycle of nivolumab. The CDR3 DNA reads as TGTGCCAGCAGCCCTAAGTTAGAATACGAGCAGTACTTC. It is translated as CASSPKLEYEQYF.